This entry describes one T cell receptor beta chain. The source of the sample is a study of blood T cell repertoires in COVID-19. Germline CDR1 is SQVTM and CDR2 is ANQGSEA. The CDR3 loop spans 14 amino acids. The trim removed 7 bases at V and 1 base at J, leaving 9 bases unmatched. The method was immunoSEQ multiplex PCR; TCRdb's version includes in-frame clones alone and lacks a portion of them. The table shows just under 350,000 clones, with approximately 82% occurring only once. The source material was peripheral blood. This receptor was taken from a man aged 30 to 39 with active or convalescent COVID-19. This chain uses TRBV29-1 with TRBJ1-1, with 7 bases lining up with TRBD1. DNA of the CDR3: TGCAGCGGCCGACAGGGTTCAGGGAACACTGAAGCTTTCTTT. This sequence encodes CSGRQGSGNTEAFF.